These T cell receptor beta chains were read from a single sample in a study of Tregs in tolerant kidney transplant recipients. The repertoire was sequenced with immunoSEQ multiplex PCR; TCRdb's copy has only in-frame clones and lacks some. The repertoire holds under 95,000 clones, with 75% to 95% as singletons. The sample in question was Tregs from blood, obtained before the transplant. Every receptor here comes from a human donor who received a combined kidney and bone marrow transplant. The CDR3 runs from the conserved cysteine through the conserved F or W.

cdr3_aa | cdr3_length | j_call | v_call
CASSGGQGTEAFF | 13 | TRBJ1-1 | TRBV5-1
CASSTPTGSTDTQYF | 15 | TRBJ2-3 | TRBV5-1
CASSLAGTWDGYTF | 14 | TRBJ1-2 | TRBV7-2
CASSARIGTEETQYF | 15 | TRBJ2-5 | TRBV9
CASSLGPLGQGYEQYF | 16 | TRBJ2-7 | TRBV7-6
CASSRQANEKLFF | 13 | TRBJ1-4 | TRBV27
CASSRPNHDTQYF | 13 | TRBJ2-3 | TRBV14
CASSILTSSYNEQFF | 15 | TRBJ2-1 | TRBV7-3
CAIRGSVADTGELFF | 15 | TRBJ2-2 | TRBV10-3
CASSKTGDQPQHF | 13 | TRBJ1-5 | TRBV5-1
CASSLDGRALYNEQFF | 16 | TRBJ2-1 | TRBV7-9
CASSFKGDTQYF | 12 | TRBJ2-3 | TRBV11-3
CASSIRQGPHNEQFF | 15 | TRBJ2-1 | TRBV19
CASSPRVWDSGANVLTF | 17 | TRBJ2-6 | TRBV7-3
CASSLRLETYNEQFF | 15 | TRBJ2-1 | TRBV28
CASKRDSTDTQYF | 13 | TRBJ2-3 | TRBV9